Below, 27 T cell receptor beta chains from the same sample are listed, as sequenced in a study of T cell responses to AZD1222 COVID-19 vaccine. Some clones are missing from TCRdb's copy, which holds only in-frame ones; the method was immunoSEQ multiplex PCR. The data hold about 150,000 clones, with roughly 90% observed a single time. The specimen comprised peripheral blood, sampled 28 days after the second AZD1222 dose. The source is an adult who received the AZD1222 COVID-19 vaccine.

The chain combines TRBV7-9 with TRBJ1-1, with a weak D call TRBD1 (5 bases). V was pared by 3 bases and J by 5 bases, with 10 bases between. CDR3 length: 13 amino acids. The germline V gene has CDR1 SEHNR and CDR2 FQNEAQ (reference sequence). The CDR3 coding sequence is TGTGCCAGCAGCTTTGACAGCCGGACTGAAGCTTTCTTT. Amino acid sequence: CASSFDSRTEAFF. The whole variable domain, filled in from reference TRBV7-9 and TRBJ1-1, reads DTGVSQNPRHKITKRGQNVTFRCDPISEHNRLYWYRQTLGQGPEFLTYFQNEAQLEKSRLLSDRFSAERPKGSFSTLEIQRTEQGDSAMYLCASSFDSRTEAFFGQGTRLTVV.

This clone occurred once. CDR3 in amino acids: CASSLGSAGNQPQHF. CDR3 nucleotides: TGTGCCAGCAGCTTAGGGTCGGCAGGTAATCAGCCCCAGCATTTT. V gene TRBV11-2 combines with J gene TRBJ1-5; D is undetermined. The germline V gene encodes CDR1 SGHAT and CDR2 FQNNGV. The CDR3 totals 15 residues. Trimming removed 1 base from V and 4 bases from J, with 11 bases in between. The full variable domain, with the rest looked up from reference TRBV11-2 and TRBJ1-5, is EAGVAQSPRYKIIEKRQSVAFWCNPISGHATLYWYQQILGQGPKLLIQFQNNGVVDDSQLPKDRFSAERLKGVDSTLKIQPAKLEDSAVYLCASSLGSAGNQPQHFGDGTRLSIL.

The gene calls are TRBV27 and TRBJ2-3, with 9 bases matching TRBD2. J gave up 1 base and V 7 bases, and 12 bases lay outside the gene matches. This CDR3 contains 17 residues. Germline CDR1 MNHEY, CDR2 SMNVEV (reference sequence). This CDR3 reads CASTQIRGGARTDTQYF. CDR3 nucleotides: TGTGCCAGCACCCAGATCCGCGGGGGGGCCCGCACAGATACGCAGTATTTT.

V and J are TRBV12-2 and TRBJ2-3; TRBD2, the D gene given by the table, was not confirmed from the DNA. TRBV12-2 constitutes a pseudogene. The CDR3 loop spans 16 amino acids. The chain's CDR3 is CASRLPWSGGTDTQYF. The CDR3 DNA sequence: TGTGCAAGTCGCTTGCCGTGGAGCGGAGGCACAGATACGCAGTATTTT.

The chain is built from TRBV27 and TRBJ1-2; D is unclear. V was cut by 4 bases and J by 4 bases, with 16 bases left in between. Germline assignment: CDR1 MNHEY and CDR2 SMNVEV (reference sequence). The CDR3 contains 15 residues. In nucleotides, the CDR3 is TGTGCCAGCAGTTCGCAGAGGGTGGGTGGCTATGGCTACACCTTC. Protein product: CASSSQRVGGYGYTF.

The V call is TRBV19, the J call TRBJ2-7, with D possibly being TRBD2 (6 bases). With 7 bases removed from V and 5 bases from J, the gap between germline ends came to 15 bases. Germline CDR1 and CDR2: LNHDA and SQIVND (reference sequence). The CDR3 length is 13 residues. CDR3 loop: CASTSGPANEQYF. Here the CDR3 DNA reads TGTGCCAGTACCAGCGGGCCTGCTAACGAGCAGTACTTC.

V usage is TRBV5-6 and J usage is TRBJ2-6; 7 nucleotides match TRBD1. The V and J ends lost 6 bases and 0 bases, in that order; junction bases with no gene match: 6. CDR1 and CDR2 (germline): SGHDT, YYEEEE. The CDR3 spans 16 residues. The CDR3 spells CASTWGTDSGANVLTF. CDR3 nucleotide sequence: TGTGCCAGCACCTGGGGGACAGACTCTGGGGCCAACGTCCTGACTTTC.

The rearrangement joins TRBV10-3 to TRBJ2-2; D is ambiguous. This CDR3 is 14 amino acids long. V gave up 0 bases and J gave up 6 bases, with 8 bases separating them. CDR1 ENHRY and CDR2 SYGVKD come from the germline V gene. In DNA form, the CDR3 reads TGTGCCATCAGTGAGTCACATAGCCCCGGGGAGCTGTTTTTT. Its translation: CAISESHSPGELFF.

This clone has a single count. The CDR3 protein is CASSPRTSGRGHEQFF. The CDR3 DNA is TGTGCCAGCAGCCCGAGGACTAGCGGGAGAGGGCATGAGCAGTTCTTC. The chain is built from TRBV7-9 and TRBJ2-1, with TRBD2 matching 13 bases. CDR1 is SEHNR, CDR2 FQNEAQ, per germline (reference sequence). The length of the CDR3 is 16 residues. V trimming: 5 bases; J trimming: 8 bases; junction bases outside the gene matches: 9.

The chain couples TRBV6-1 to TRBJ2-7; D is uncertain. V gave up 0 bases and J gave up 3 bases, with 9 bases separating them. The CDR3 length is 14 residues. The germline CDR1 and CDR2 sequences are MNHNS and SASEGT. CDR3 loop: CASSEAGSHYEQYF. The CDR3 DNA follows: TGTGCCAGCAGTGAAGCCGGGTCCCACTACGAGCAGTACTTC.

This sequence joins TRBV6-5 and TRBJ2-1, with D possibly being TRBD2 (6 bases). Trimming pared 5 bases from V and 4 bases from J, leaving 12 bases between. CDR1 MNHEY and CDR2 SVGAGI come from the germline V gene. This CDR3 is 14 amino acids long. CDR3 amino acids: CASSLQRAYNEQFF. DNA for the CDR3: TGTGCCAGCAGTCTCCAGCGGGCGTACAATGAGCAGTTCTTC.

This chain joins TRBV5-1 and TRBJ1-2; 9 bases line up with TRBD1. This CDR3 contains 15 residues. Germline CDR1 SGHRS, CDR2 YFSETQ. The V gene end was trimmed by 4 bases and the J gene end by 2 bases; junction bases not matched to a gene: 6. This CDR3 reads CASSPGQGRNYGYTF. In nucleotides, the CDR3 is TGCGCCAGCAGCCCCGGACAGGGGAGGAACTATGGCTACACCTTC.

The genes are TRBV19 and TRBJ2-7, with 10 bases aligning to TRBD1. The CDR3 consists of 15 residues. With V trimmed by 4 bases and J by 5 bases, 8 bases remained unmatched. Germline loops: CDR1 LNHDA, CDR2 SQIVND (reference sequence). CDR3 sequence (DNA): TGTGCCAGTAGTACACGGACAGGGGGTGCCAACGAGCAGTACTTC. Translation gives CASSTRTGGANEQYF.

V and J are TRBV18 and TRBJ1-2, with unresolved D. The V end was cut by 0 bases, the J end by 0 bases, with 8 bases between. This CDR3 is 15 amino acids long. Germline loops: CDR1 KGHSH, CDR2 LQKENI. As DNA, the CDR3 is TGTGCCAGCTCACCACCACGGAACACTAACTATGGCTACACCTTC. Translation gives CASSPPRNTNYGYTF.

The chain carries TRBV2 and TRBJ2-2; tentatively, D is TRBD2 (6 bases). Trimming left V 3 bases short and J 1 base short, with 12 bases between. The CDR3 totals 16 residues. CDR1 and CDR2 from the germline V gene are SNHLY and FYNNEI. CDR3 coding DNA: TGTGCCAGCAGTGACGGGTGGAGGGGGAACACCGGGGAGCTGTTTTTT. As protein: CASSDGWRGNTGELFF.

V usage is TRBV24-1 and J usage is TRBJ2-2; D is uncertain. The CDR3 length is 13 residues. In germline, CDR1 is KGHDR, CDR2 SFDVKD. V gave up 4 bases and J gave up 5 bases, with 7 bases separating them. Written as DNA, the CDR3 is TGTGCCACCAGTGAGTGGGAAACCGGGGAGCTGTTTTTT. Its protein product is CATSEWETGELFF.

V and J are TRBV28 and TRBJ1-2, with D unclear. V lost 3 bases and J 4 bases, leaving 18 bases between the germline ends. CDR3 length: 16 amino acids. CDR1 and CDR2 (germline): MDHEN, SYDVKM. The CDR3 is CASSFSRTPNLYGYTF. CDR3 nucleotide sequence: TGTGCCAGCAGTTTCTCCCGTACACCGAACCTCTATGGCTACACCTTC.

The chain carries TRBV5-1 and TRBJ2-3; the D gene could be TRBD1 or TRBD2 (5 bases each). The germline gives CDR1 SGHRS, CDR2 YFSETQ. The CDR3 is 14 residues long. Trimming shortened V by 2 bases and J by 2 bases, and 9 bases separated the two germline ends. The CDR3 nucleotides read TGCGCCAGCAGCTTAGAGGGGACCACAGATACGCAGTATTTT. Protein product: CASSLEGTTDTQYF.

This clone was recorded once. The V gene is TRBV9, the J gene TRBJ1-1; no clear D. The germline CDR1 and CDR2 sequences are SGDLS and YYNGEE. The V end was cut by 0 bases, the J end by 4 bases, with 10 bases between. This CDR3 spans 14 amino acids. In DNA, the CDR3 is TGTGCCAGCAGCGTAGAGGGCAGTATCACTGAAGCTTTCTTT. Protein product: CASSVEGSITEAFF.

The chain combines TRBV6-5 with TRBJ2-7; possibly TRBD1 for D (6 bases). The CDR3 length is 13 residues. Deletions cut 7 bases from V and 0 bases from J, with 10 bases between. Per the germline V gene, CDR1 is MNHEY and CDR2 is SVGAGI. The CDR3 spells CASTRTVSYEQYF. The CDR3 DNA is TGTGCCAGCACCCGGACAGTCTCCTACGAGCAGTACTTC.

This clone has just one count. The chain employs TRBV3-1 (or the pseudogene TRBV3-2) and TRBJ2-2; D gene uncertain. CDR1 and CDR2 from the germline V gene are LGHDT and YNNKEL (reference sequence). This CDR3 has 13 residues. Trimming took 2 bases from V and 6 from J, leaving 7 bases between them. The CDR3 loop is CASSQIVSGELFF. The DNA for the CDR3 is TGTGCCAGCAGCCAAATTGTCTCCGGGGAGCTGTTTTTT.

About this clone itself: One end of the junction varies from germline; a read error may be responsible. The chain links TRBV5-8 to TRBJ1-4; D gene ambiguous. The CDR3 sequence is 12 residues long. Germline CDR1 is SGHTS and CDR2 is YDEGEE. This CDR3 is CASSLDDMTSIF. CDR3 nucleotides: TGTGCCAGCAGCTTGGATGACATGACATCGATTTTT. The variable domain in full, with the rest retrieved from reference TRBV5-8 and TRBJ1-4, is EAGVTQSPTHLIKTRGQQATLRCSPISGHTSVYWYQQALGLGLQFLLWYDEGEERNRGNFPPRFSGRQFPNYSSELNVNALELEDSALYLCASSLDDMTSIFGSGTQLSVL.

The V gene is TRBV5-1, the J gene TRBJ1-4; no clear D. Trimming removed 0 bases from V and 2 bases from J, with 14 bases in between. The CDR3 has 17 amino acids. The germline V gene encodes CDR1 SGHRS and CDR2 YFSETQ. The CDR3 DNA reads as TGCGCCAGCAGCTTGGGGCGGGGATCGAAGACTAATGAAAAACTGTTTTTT. Its protein product is CASSLGRGSKTNEKLFF.

V and J are TRBV19 and TRBJ1-5; D is ambiguous. This CDR3 is 15 amino acids long. The germline V gene encodes CDR1 LNHDA and CDR2 SQIVND (reference sequence). Trimming left V 5 bases short and J 0 bases short, with 11 bases between. The CDR3 DNA follows: TGTGCCAGTAGTCCCTCAGCCATTAGCAATCAGCCCCAGCATTTT. It yields the protein CASSPSAISNQPQHF. The full variable domain, its missing parts supplied by reference TRBV19 and TRBJ1-5, is DGGITQSPKYLFRKEGQNVTLSCEQNLNHDAMYWYRQDPGQGLRLIYYSQIVNDFQKGDIAEGYSVSREKKESFPLTVTSAQKNPTAFYLCASSPSAISNQPQHFGDGTRLSIL.

The chain recombines TRBV5-4 with TRBJ2-7; 9 nucleotides line up with TRBD1. The V and J ends lost 6 bases and 2 bases, in that order; junction bases with no gene match: 6. The length of the CDR3 is 14 residues. Germline CDR1 is SGHNT and CDR2 is YYREEE (reference sequence). Here the CDR3 reads CASKFGTGPYEQYF. In nucleotides, the CDR3 is TGTGCCAGCAAGTTCGGGACAGGGCCCTACGAGCAGTACTTC.

This clone was recorded once. The chain joins TRBV2 to TRBJ2-1; TRBD1 matches 7 bases. This CDR3 contains 12 residues. The germline V gene has CDR1 SNHLY and CDR2 FYNNEI. J gave up 4 bases and V 6 bases, and 0 bases lay outside the gene matches. CDR3 in amino acids: CASRDRYNEQFF. DNA for the CDR3: TGTGCCAGCAGGGACAGGTACAATGAGCAGTTCTTC.

The chain uses TRBV7-9 and TRBJ1-1; TRBD1 aligns across 8 bases. The ends lost 5 bases at V and 1 base at J; junction bases unmatched: 3. CDR3 length: 14 amino acids. Germline-derived CDR1 and CDR2 are SEHNR and FQNEAQ (reference sequence). The CDR3 DNA sequence: TGTGCCAGCAGCGAACAGGGGGAGAACACTGAAGCTTTCTTT. Its translation is CASSEQGENTEAFF.